This is a list of T cell receptor beta chains from one sample in a study of blood T cell repertoires in COVID-19. Assay used: immunoSEQ multiplex PCR; TCRdb lists only in-frame clones, some missing. The top ten hold around a fifth of the sample, which has tens of thousands of clones, about nine tenths seen once. The material sequenced was peripheral blood. Receptors originate from a woman in her forties or fifties with active or convalescent COVID-19. Each CDR3 is given with its conserved first and last residue. The D gene is left open where the match is weak. Expanded clones get a size class; other rows say once, few or many, or leave the size out.

V	D	size	J	CDR3	DNA
TRBV12-3/TRBV12-4	TRBD1	-	TRBJ1-2	CASSPGTANGYTF	TGTGCCAGCAGTCCCGGGACAGCGAATGGCTACACCTTC
TRBV28	TRBD1	-	TRBJ2-7	CASSLGGSSGTVTYEQYF	TGTGCCAGCAGTTTGGGTGGCTCCTCCGGGACAGTAACCTACGAGCAGTACTTC
TRBV7-3	TRBD2	-	TRBJ2-1	CASSLTSGTHNEQFF	TGTGCCAGCAGCTTAACTAGCGGGACCCACAATGAGCAGTTCTTC
TRBV5-1	TRBD1	-	TRBJ1-1	CASSLRPGQGNTEAFF	TGCGCCAGCAGCTTACGACCGGGACAGGGGAACACTGAAGCTTTCTTT
TRBV19	TRBD1	-	TRBJ2-4	CASSKGQGVDIQYF	TGTGCCAGTAGTAAGGGACAGGGGGTAGACATTCAGTACTTC
TRBV6-5	-	-	TRBJ2-3	CATRTGTSDTQYF	TGTGCCACCCGGACGGGAACGTCAGATACGCAGTATTTT
TRBV20-1	-	-	TRBJ2-3	CSAPLVNTQYF	TGCAGTGCTCCTCTAGTGAATACGCAGTATTTT
TRBV29-1	-	-	TRBJ1-1	CSVSRQAGNTEAFF	TGCAGCGTATCACGACAGGCCGGGAACACTGAAGCTTTCTTT
TRBV9	-	-	TRBJ1-6	CASSSYGDTGSPLHF	TGTGCCAGCAGCTCTTACGGGGATACGGGTTCACCCCTCCACTTT
TRBV11-2	-	-	TRBJ1-5	CASSLVQDQPQHF	TGTGCCAGCAGCTTAGTACAGGATCAGCCCCAGCATTTT
TRBV10-2	-	-	TRBJ2-1	CASSDYLSSYNEQFF	TGCGCCAGCAGTGATTATCTGAGCTCCTACAATGAGCAGTTCTTC
TRBV2	-	-	TRBJ2-2	CASKRDGELFF	TGTGCCAGCAAACGAGACGGGGAGCTGTTTTTT
TRBV6-5	-	-	TRBJ2-1	CASLTGFGAYNEQFF	TGTGCCTCCCTCACAGGTTTTGGCGCCTACAATGAGCAGTTCTTC
TRBV18	TRBD1	-	TRBJ1-3	CASSRKGGYVNTIYF	TGTGCCAGCTCTCGGAAAGGGGGCTATGTAAACACCATATATTTT
TRBV19	-	-	TRBJ2-3	CASRSTDTQYF	TGTGCCTCCAGGAGCACAGATACGCAGTATTTT
TRBV11-2	TRBD2	-	TRBJ2-1	CASSPLAGVGHEQFF	TGTGCCAGCAGCCCTTTAGCGGGAGTGGGTCATGAGCAGTTCTTC
TRBV29-1	TRBD1	-	TRBJ1-1	CSVQQGKTEAFF	TGCAGCGTTCAACAGGGGAAGACTGAAGCTTTCTTT
TRBV5-1	TRBD2	-	TRBJ2-1	CASSYREGVYNEQFF	TGCGCCAGCAGCTACCGGGAGGGGGTTTACAATGAGCAGTTCTTC
TRBV5-6	-	-	TRBJ1-5	CASSLYSNQPQHF	TGTGCCAGCAGCTTGTATAGCAATCAGCCCCAGCATTTT
TRBV30	-	-	TRBJ1-3	CAWSVAQGGNTIYF	TGTGCCTGGAGTGTGGCTCAGGGTGGAAACACCATATATTTT
TRBV30	TRBD1	-	TRBJ1-3	CAWSPGQGNTIYF	TGTGCCTGGAGCCCGGGACAGGGAAACACCATATATTTT
TRBV4-1	TRBD2	once	TRBJ2-5	CASSQDLELAGQETQYF	TGCGCCAGCAGCCAAGATCTTGAACTAGCGGGCCAAGAGACCCAGTACTTC
TRBV29-1	TRBD2	-	TRBJ2-1	CSADLAGSYNEQFF	TGCAGCGCCGACCTAGCGGGCTCCTACAATGAGCAGTTCTTC
TRBV9	-	-	TRBJ2-7	CASSVGQGGYEQYF	TGTGCCAGCAGCGTAGGGCAGGGGGGATACGAGCAGTACTTC
TRBV10-3	-	-	TRBJ1-5	CAISLTGGGDQPQHF	TGTGCCATCAGCTTAACAGGAGGGGGGGATCAGCCCCAGCATTTT
TRBV25-1	TRBD2	once	TRBJ2-2	CASEDSSGKVSGELFF	TGTGCCAGCGAGGATTCTAGCGGGAAAGTATCCGGGGAGCTGTTTTTT
TRBV9	TRBD1	-	TRBJ1-2	CASSVKGAYLNGYTF	TGTGCCAGCAGCGTAAAGGGGGCGTATTTGAATGGCTACACCTTC
TRBV5-5	TRBD2	-	TRBJ2-5	CASSLTTGTSGGGQTQYF	TGTGCCAGCAGTCTAACAACGGGGACTAGCGGAGGGGGACAGACCCAGTACTTC
TRBV11-2	-	few	TRBJ2-3	CASSSGGQEGDLWVGTQYF	TGTGCCAGCAGCTCGGGTGGACAGGAGGGCGACCTTTGGGTTGGTACGCAGTATTTT
TRBV11-2	TRBD1	-	TRBJ1-1	CASSLDPGQGLPNTEAFF	TGTGCCAGCAGCTTAGATCCTGGACAGGGCCTCCCGAACACTGAAGCTTTCTTT
TRBV19	-	-	TRBJ2-1	CASSTQRVGPGYNEQFF	TGTGCCAGTAGTACCCAAAGGGTGGGGCCCGGATACAATGAGCAGTTCTTC
TRBV5-4	-	once	TRBJ2-7	CASSDQGASYEQYF	TGTGCCAGCAGCGACCAAGGAGCCTCCTACGAGCAGTACTTC
TRBV6-5	TRBD1	-	TRBJ1-3	CASTMGQTSGNTIYF	TGTGCCAGCACAATGGGACAGACCTCTGGAAACACCATATATTTT
TRBV5-4	TRBD2	-	TRBJ2-7	CASSRGTSGPYEQYF	TGTGCCAGCAGCCGGGGGACTAGCGGCCCCTACGAGCAGTACTTC
TRBV12-3/TRBV12-4	-	-	TRBJ2-2	CASSFGTLGELFF	TGTGCCAGCAGTTTTGGGACTCTCGGGGAGCTGTTTTTT
TRBV4-1	-	-	TRBJ1-3	CASSQDRGVSGNTIYF	TGCGCCAGCAGCCAAGATCGGGGGGTTTCTGGAAACACCATATATTTT